A selection of T cell receptor beta chains follows, all from one sample in a study of identical twins. TCRdb used MiXCR to reprocess the 5' RACE reads, holding one entry per CDR3 protein. The data hold roughly 290,000 distinct CDR3 sequences, with about 8.3% observed a single time. In addition, the sample was reused for a study of yellow fever vaccine responses in identical twins.

The sequenced sample consisted of memory (CD45RO+) T cells sorted from blood. The receptor set was obtained from a woman in her late teens or twenties in good health. The CDR3 runs from the conserved cysteine through the conserved F or W. Each record gives: J gene, D gene, V gene, clone size, CDR3 DNA, CDR3 protein. The D gene is left open where the match is weak. Where a row states a size, it is once, few, many or the class of an expanded clone; other rows omit it.

>TRBJ1-5|TRBD1|TRBV12-3/TRBV12-4|NA
TGTGCCAGCAGCCCGGACAGGGGGCTTGGTCAGCCCCAGCATTTT
CASSPDRGLGQPQHF
>TRBJ1-1|TRBD1|TRBV28|NA
TGTGCCAGCATGGCCGGGACAGGGTTAGCTTTCTTT
CASMAGTGLAFF
>TRBJ2-3|NA|TRBV5-1|many
TGTGCCAGCAGTTTCCGGCAGGGCCGCACAGATACGCAGTATTTT
CASSFRQGRTDTQYF
>TRBJ2-7|TRBD1|TRBV12-3/TRBV12-4|NA
TGTGCCAGCAGGAGACAGGGACCCTTCTACGAGCAGTACTTC
CASRRQGPFYEQYF
>TRBJ2-7|NA|TRBV9|NA
TGTGCCAGCAGCGTAGGGTCCTCCTACGAGCAGTACTTC
CASSVGSSYEQYF
>TRBJ1-1|NA|TRBV4-1|few
TGCGCCAGCAGCGAAGAATACCGGACAGCTGAAGCTTTCTTT
CASSEEYRTAEAFF
>TRBJ1-1|TRBD1|TRBV10-2|NA
TGCGCCACAAGACAGGGGCGGGGGCCAATTATGAACACTGAAGCTTTCTTT
CATRQGRGPIMNTEAFF
>TRBJ1-2|NA|TRBV7-9|NA
TGTGCCAGCAGCTTAGATCCGAGGGTCTCTTATGGCTACACCTTC
CASSLDPRVSYGYTF
>TRBJ1-1|TRBD1|TRBV29-1|NA
TGCAGCGTTTGGGGACAGCTGAACACTGAAGCCTTCTTT
CSVWGQLNTEAFF
>TRBJ1-2|TRBD1|TRBV5-1|many
TGCGCCAGCAGCTGGGGACAGGGGCAATCTTATGGCTACACCTTC
CASSWGQGQSYGYTF
>TRBJ2-1|NA|TRBV24-1|few
TGTGCCACCAGTAATCCAGCGGGCCACTACAATGAGCAGTTCTTC
CATSNPAGHYNEQFF
>TRBJ1-1|NA|TRBV20-1|many
TGCAGTGCGAAGAGGGGGTCGGACACTGAAGCTTTCTTT
CSAKRGSDTEAFF
>TRBJ2-1|NA|TRBV18|NA
TGTGCCAGCTCACCATCGGGCAGGGCCACCTACAATGAGCAGTTCTTC
CASSPSGRATYNEQFF
>TRBJ1-3|TRBD1|TRBV5-5|NA
TGTGCCAGCAGCAGGGCGGGACAGGCGTCTGGAAACACCATATATTTT
CASSRAGQASGNTIYF
>TRBJ1-2|NA|TRBV11-2|many
TGTGCCAGCAGCTCGGCCGCCTATGGCTACACCTTC
CASSSAAYGYTF
>TRBJ1-4|NA|TRBV6-1|NA
TGTGCCAGTAGGGGGTTACAGGGTGAAAAACTGTTTTTT
CASRGLQGEKLFF
>TRBJ2-3|TRBD2|TRBV2|few
TGTGCCAGCAGTCCGAGCGGGACCCACACAGATACGCAGTATTTT
CASSPSGTHTDTQYF
>TRBJ2-1|TRBD2|TRBV5-1|few
TGCGCCAGCAGCCCCAGCGGGGCCAGGGACAATGAGCAGTTCTTC
CASSPSGARDNEQFF
>TRBJ2-1|TRBD2|TRBV24-1|NA
TGTGCCACCAGTGATTCAGCGGGGGTCCACGATGAGCAGTTCTTC
CATSDSAGVHDEQFF
>TRBJ1-2|TRBD1|TRBV6-1|few
TGTGCCAGCAGAGACAGGGGCCGTAACTATGGCTACACCTTC
CASRDRGRNYGYTF
>TRBJ1-6|NA|TRBV6-5|NA
TGTGCCAGCAGTTTTTTGGGGGCTGGGTCACCCCTCCACTTT
CASSFLGAGSPLHF
>TRBJ1-1|NA|TRBV6-1|NA
TGTGCCAGCCCCGGACAGAGAAACACTGAAGCTTTCTTT
CASPGQRNTEAFF
>TRBJ2-2|NA|TRBV20-1|few
TGCAGTGCTCAACTGGGGGGCACGGCCGGGGAGCTGTTTTTT
CSAQLGGTAGELFF
>TRBJ2-3|NA|TRBV5-6|many
TGTGCCAGCAGCCCAGTTGGGACCGCGGGCAGCACAGATACGCAGTATTTT
CASSPVGTAGSTDTQYF
>TRBJ2-1|NA|TRBV7-6|few
TGTGCCAGCAGCTTAGCCGCCGTGGGTGCTGAGCAGTTCTTC
CASSLAAVGAEQFF
>TRBJ2-3|TRBD2|TRBV12-3/TRBV12-4|many
TGTGCCAGCAGTTCTTTAGCGGGGGGCACAGATACGCAGTATTTT
CASSSLAGGTDTQYF
>TRBJ2-5|NA|TRBV18|few
TGTGCCAGCTCGCGAGCCGGGACAAGAAGCCAAGAGACCCAGTACTTC
CASSRAGTRSQETQYF
>TRBJ2-3|TRBD1|TRBV12-3/TRBV12-4|few
TGTGCCTGCTCCTCGTTGGGCACAGGGGGCGGCCGGGCAGATACGCAGTATTTT
CACSSLGTGGGRADTQYF
>TRBJ2-2|TRBD2|TRBV7-8|many
TGTGCCAGCTCCGAACGGGGGGGGCCTGTTCACGGGGAGCTGTTTTTT
CASSERGGPVHGELFF
>TRBJ1-2|NA|TRBV14|many
TGTGCCAGCAGCCCTTGGGAGAGTCTTGGCTACACCTTC
CASSPWESLGYTF